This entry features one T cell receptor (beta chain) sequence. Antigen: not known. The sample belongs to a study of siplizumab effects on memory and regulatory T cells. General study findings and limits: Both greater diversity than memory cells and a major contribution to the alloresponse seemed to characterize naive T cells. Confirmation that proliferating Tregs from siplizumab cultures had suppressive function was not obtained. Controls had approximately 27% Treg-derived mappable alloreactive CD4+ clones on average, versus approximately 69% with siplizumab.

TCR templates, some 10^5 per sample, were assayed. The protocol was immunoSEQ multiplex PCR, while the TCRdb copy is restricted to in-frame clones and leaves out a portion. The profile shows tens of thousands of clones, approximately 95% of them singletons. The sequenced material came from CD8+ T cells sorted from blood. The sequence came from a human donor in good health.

The CDR3 sequence is CASSHNLTPNEAFF. As DNA, the CDR3 is TGTGCCAGCAGCCATAATCTGACTCCCAATGAAGCTTTCTTT. This sequence joins TRBV7-9 and TRBJ1-1; no firm D call. Germline V CDR1 and CDR2: SEHNR, FQNEAQ (reference sequence). This CDR3 contains 14 residues. Between the trimmed V and J ends, which lost 5 bases and 7 bases, there was a span of 17 bases.